The clone carrying this TCR beta chain was seen only a few times. The source of the sample is a study of shared clonotypes between healthy human individuals. The CDR3 has 15 amino acids. Losses at the gene ends were 4 bases for V and 3 bases for J; bases not matched to a gene: 6. The authors loaded roughly 200 ng DNA, roughly 33,000 T cell genomes, into sorted-subset replicate PCRs. TCRdb keeps only in-frame clones here, not all; method: immunoSEQ multiplex PCR. The sample yields over 950,000 clones, 60% to 85% seen once. This TCR came from a man between 18 and 29 years old in good health. Some clones in this sample may be carry-over from other donors' samples. The gene calls are TRBV5-3 and TRBJ2-1; the match to TRBD2 covers 8 bases. TRBV5-3 qualifies as an ORF whose function is uncertain. Material for sequencing was memory CD4+ T cells from PBMCs. The subset is: CD45RA-negative fraction. The CDR3 region has the DNA TGTGCCAGAAGCCAAACTAGCGGTTACTACAATGAGCAGTTCTTC. Amino acid sequence: CARSQTSGYYNEQFF.